This T cell receptor (beta chain) was sequenced during a study of cytomegalovirus exposure and HLA in healthy donors. Unmatched junction bases numbered 8, after V lost 7 bases and J lost 7 bases. The CDR3 has 14 residues. Germline-derived CDR1 and CDR2 are LNHDA and SQIVND (reference sequence). Sequenced by immunoSEQ multiplex PCR; TCRdb stores in-frame clones only, minus some. Here the sample spans about 73,000 clones, approximately 95% being singletons. Concerning this clone itself: Its antigen is unidentified.

The study, taken as a whole, reports: It was 150 to 200 TCR beta chains that were listed as cytomegalovirus-associated.

The chain is built from TRBV19 and TRBJ1-4, with 8 bases identical to TRBD1. What was sequenced was PBMCs. This TCR was sampled from a man between 18 and 29 years old in good health and CMV-seronegative. The CDR3 sequence: CASNPRDRIEKLFF. The DNA of the CDR3 is TGTGCCAGTAACCCCCGGGACAGGATTGAAAAACTGTTTTTT. The entire variable domain, with the rest obtained from reference TRBV19 and TRBJ1-4, is as follows: DGGITQSPKYLFRKEGQNVTLSCEQNLNHDAMYWYRQDPGQGLRLIYYSQIVNDFQKGDIAEGYSVSREKKESFPLTVTSAQKNPTAFYLCASNPRDRIEKLFFGSGTQLSVL.